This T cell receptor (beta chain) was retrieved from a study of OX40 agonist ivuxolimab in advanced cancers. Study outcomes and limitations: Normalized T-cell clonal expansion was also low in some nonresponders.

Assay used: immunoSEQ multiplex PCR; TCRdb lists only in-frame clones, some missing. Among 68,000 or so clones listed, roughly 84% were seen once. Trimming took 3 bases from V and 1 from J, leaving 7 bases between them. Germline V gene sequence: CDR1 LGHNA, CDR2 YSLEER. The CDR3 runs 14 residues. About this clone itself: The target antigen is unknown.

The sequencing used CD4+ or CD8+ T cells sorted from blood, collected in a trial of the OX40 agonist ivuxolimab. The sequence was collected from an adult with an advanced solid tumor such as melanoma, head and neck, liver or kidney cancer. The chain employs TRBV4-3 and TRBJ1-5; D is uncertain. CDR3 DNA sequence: TGCGCCAGCAGCCACGAGTTAAGCAATCAGCCCCAGCATTTT. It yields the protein CASSHELSNQPQHF.